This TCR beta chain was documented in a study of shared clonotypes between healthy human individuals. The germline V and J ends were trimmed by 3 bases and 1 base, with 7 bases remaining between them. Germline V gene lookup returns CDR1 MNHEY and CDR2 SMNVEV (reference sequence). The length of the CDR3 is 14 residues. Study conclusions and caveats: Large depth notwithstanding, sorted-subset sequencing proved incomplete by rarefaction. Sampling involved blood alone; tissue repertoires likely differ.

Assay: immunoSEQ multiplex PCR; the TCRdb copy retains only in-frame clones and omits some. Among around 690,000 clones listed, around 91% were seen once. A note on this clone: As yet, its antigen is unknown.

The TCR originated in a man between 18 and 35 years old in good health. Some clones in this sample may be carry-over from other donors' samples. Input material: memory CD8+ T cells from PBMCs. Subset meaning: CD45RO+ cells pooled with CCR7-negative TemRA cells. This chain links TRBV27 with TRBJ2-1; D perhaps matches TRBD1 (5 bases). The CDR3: CASSFTGSYNEQFF. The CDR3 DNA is TGTGCCAGCAGTTTCACAGGATCCTACAATGAGCAGTTCTTC.